This TCR beta chain originates from a study of somatic mutations in cytotoxic T cells in rheumatoid arthritis. Study context: Prior to any treatment and right after diagnosis, patient blood (approximately 30 ml EDTA) was drawn. Notes on the study in general: Rising age went with increasing CD8+ clonality in rheumatoid arthritis patients; healthy controls showed no such increase.

Here immunoSEQ multiplex PCR was the method, and the copy in TCRdb shows in-frame clones only, minus some. The profile shows some 5,600 clones, approximately 78% of them singletons. Only a few counts were recorded for this clone. Its antigen is unknown. The CDR3 is 16 amino acids. CDR1 is SGDLS, CDR2 YYNGEE, per germline. Trimming shortened V by 4 bases and J by 0 bases, and 17 bases separated the two germline ends. The sequence derives from an adult with rheumatoid arthritis. The sequenced sample consisted of CD8+ T cells sorted from blood. V usage is TRBV9 and J usage is TRBJ2-7; D uncertain. This chain's CDR3 is CASSPSPKTSSYEQYF. The CDR3 DNA reads TGTGCCAGCAGCCCCTCCCCCAAGACAAGCTCCTACGAGCAGTACTTC. Supplemented by reference TRBV9 and TRBJ2-7, the full variable domain reads DSGVTQTPKHLITATGQRVTLRCSPRSGDLSVYWYQQSLDQGLQFLIQYYNGEERAKGNILERFSAQQFPDLHSELNLSSLELGDSALYFCASSPSPKTSSYEQYFGPGTRLTVT.